A single TCR beta chain is shown here with its context. V was cut by 1 base and J by 3 bases, with 9 bases left in between. The CDR3 is made up of 14 amino acids. The germline CDR1 and CDR2 sequences are LNHDA and SQIVND (reference sequence). This entry is derived from a study of control samples from healthy donors and cancer patients. Sequenced by immunoSEQ multiplex PCR; TCRdb stores in-frame clones only, minus some. The data contain roughly 130,000 clones, over 75% of them singletons. The chain is built from TRBV19 and TRBJ2-5; TRBD2 might be the D (7 bases). The receptor was derived from a man aged 50-59 years in good health. The sequencing input was blood. CDR3 residues: CASSIGGGEETQYF. CDR3 bases: TGTGCCAGTAGTATAGGAGGGGGGGAAGAGACCCAGTACTTC.